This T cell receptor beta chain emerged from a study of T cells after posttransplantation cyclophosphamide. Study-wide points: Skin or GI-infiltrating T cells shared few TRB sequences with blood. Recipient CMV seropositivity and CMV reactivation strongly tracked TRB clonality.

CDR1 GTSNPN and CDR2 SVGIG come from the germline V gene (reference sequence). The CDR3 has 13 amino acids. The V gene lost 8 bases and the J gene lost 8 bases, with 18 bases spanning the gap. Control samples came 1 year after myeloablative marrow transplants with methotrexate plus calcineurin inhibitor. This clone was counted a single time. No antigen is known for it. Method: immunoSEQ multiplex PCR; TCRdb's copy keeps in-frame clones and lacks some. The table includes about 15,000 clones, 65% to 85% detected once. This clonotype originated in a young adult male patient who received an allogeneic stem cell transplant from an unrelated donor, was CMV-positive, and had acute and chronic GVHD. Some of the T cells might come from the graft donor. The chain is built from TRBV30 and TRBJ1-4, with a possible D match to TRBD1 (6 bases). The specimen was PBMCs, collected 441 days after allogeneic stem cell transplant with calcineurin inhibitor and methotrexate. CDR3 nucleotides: TGTGCCGGAAGGGGGGGTGGAGACGAAAAACTGTTTTTT. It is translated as CAGRGGGDEKLFF.